Shown below are 32 T cell receptor beta chains from a single sample sequenced in a study of blood T cell repertoires in COVID-19. Generated by immunoSEQ multiplex PCR, the TCRdb table keeps only in-frame clones and is missing some. The table shows under 20,000 clones, with 85% to 90% occurring only once. The sequencing sample was made of peripheral blood. These receptors all stem from a man in his 60s with active COVID-19.

This clone occurred a few times. This chain joins TRBV23-1 and TRBJ1-5, with D maybe TRBD1 (6 bases). TRBV23-1 carries the ORF label, with uncertain function. This CDR3 has 11 amino acids. V was pared by 10 bases and J by 9 bases, with 13 bases between. The CDR3 region is CATTQGGPQHF. CDR3 DNA: TGCGCCACTACGCAAGGGGGGCCCCAGCATTTT.

The V and J genes are TRBV29-1 and TRBJ2-3, with no clear D. CDR1 is SQVTM and CDR2 is ANQGSEA in the germline V gene. V shed 3 bases and J shed 5 bases, with 12 bases lying between them. The CDR3 length is 13 residues. CDR3 amino acids: CSVDPRTGDTQYF. CDR3 nucleotide sequence: TGCAGCGTTGATCCTCGAACCGGAGATACGCAGTATTTT.

This clone was found a few times. The CDR3 DNA reads as TGTGCCATCAGGGTCGGGGGAGCCGGGGGGGAGACCCAGTACTTC. This translates into CAIRVGGAGGETQYF. The rearrangement uses TRBV10-3 and TRBJ2-5; TRBD2 matches 7 bases. Germline trimming cut 6 bases from V and 5 bases from J; bases unmatched to any gene: 12. There are 15 residues in the CDR3. Germline values: CDR1 ENHRY, CDR2 SYGVKD.

This chain uses TRBV5-8 with TRBJ2-1, with a possible D match to TRBD1 (5 bases). Trimming removed 6 bases from V and 9 bases from J, with 10 bases in between. Germline V gene lookup returns CDR1 SGHTS and CDR2 YDEGEE. The CDR3 totals 11 residues. As DNA, the CDR3 is TGTGCCAGCAACAGGAAGGGTGAGCAGTTCTTC. Amino acids: CASNRKGEQFF. Variable domain in full (rest from reference TRBV5-8 and TRBJ2-1): EAGVTQSPTHLIKTRGQQATLRCSPISGHTSVYWYQQALGLGLQFLLWYDEGEERNRGNFPPRFSGRQFPNYSSELNVNALELEDSALYLCASNRKGEQFFGPGTRLTVL.

The V and J genes are TRBV6-6 and TRBJ2-3; a possible D gene is TRBD2 (6 bases). Germline CDR1 is MNHNY and CDR2 is SVGAGI (reference sequence). V was trimmed by 6 bases and J by 0 bases, leaving 13 bases between them. The length of the CDR3 is 15 residues. The CDR3 coding sequence is TGTGCCAGCAGCCCGCCAGGGACTAGCACAGATACGCAGTATTTT. Amino acid sequence: CASSPPGTSTDTQYF.

The V and J genes are TRBV3-1 (or the pseudogene TRBV3-2) and TRBJ2-5, with D possibly matching TRBD2 (6 bases). V was cut by 3 bases and J by 2 bases, with 13 bases left in between. In germline, CDR1 is LGHDT, CDR2 YNNKEL (reference sequence). CDR3 length: 15 amino acids. The CDR3 is CASSHLGTSQETQYF. The CDR3 coding sequence is TGTGCCAGCAGCCACCTAGGGACTTCTCAAGAGACCCAGTACTTC.

This clone was seen a handful of times. CDR3 bases: TGTGCCAGCAGCCAATCGTCTTGGGTGGAGAATTCACCCCTCCACTTT. Its protein product is CASSQSSWVENSPLHF. The rearrangement joins TRBV4-2 to TRBJ1-6; D remains ambiguous. The length of the CDR3 is 16 residues. Deletions cut 2 bases from V and 7 bases from J, with 15 bases between. Per the germline V gene, CDR1 is LGHNA and CDR2 is YNFKEQ.

This clone was seen only once. This chain connects TRBV18 to TRBJ1-1; a weak D match, TRBD1 (6 bases). Germline V gene data show CDR1 as KGHSH and CDR2 as LQKENI. The CDR3 is made up of 15 amino acids. Trimming left V 1 base short and J 3 bases short, with 12 bases between. The CDR3 here is CASSPQWGGDTEAFF. CDR3 nucleotides: TGTGCCAGCTCACCACAATGGGGGGGCGACACTGAAGCTTTCTTT.

This rearrangement joins TRBV27 to TRBJ1-6; the D gene is possibly TRBD1 (5 bases). The V end was cut by 3 bases, the J end by 3 bases, with 15 bases between. CDR1 MNHEY and CDR2 SMNVEV come from the germline V gene (reference sequence). The CDR3 length is 17 residues. In DNA form, the CDR3 reads TGTGCCAGCAGTTTGACAGTTCACGGAAACTATAATTCACCCCTCCACTTT. This codes for CASSLTVHGNYNSPLHF.

This sequence joins TRBV7-9 and TRBJ2-1; possible D gene TRBD2, 5 bases. Germline CDR1 and CDR2: SEHNR and FQNEAQ (reference sequence). CDR3 length: 11 amino acids. V shed 6 bases and J shed 9 bases, with 9 bases lying between them. CDR3 nucleotide sequence: TGTGCCAGCAGTCGGACTCGTGAGCAGTTCTTC. Its translation: CASSRTREQFF.

The gene calls are TRBV4-1 and TRBJ1-1; no clear D. V lost 4 bases, J lost 4 bases, and 13 bases lay in between. Germline loops: CDR1 MGHRA, CDR2 YSYEKL. This CDR3 has 14 amino acids. CDR3 loop: CASSPARGGTEAFF. For the CDR3, the DNA is TGCGCCAGCAGCCCCGCACGGGGTGGCACTGAAGCTTTCTTT.

The chain couples TRBV5-5 to TRBJ1-1, with D possibly being TRBD1 (5 bases). The V gene lost 4 bases and the J gene lost 0 bases, with 13 bases spanning the gap. The CDR3 is 15 residues long. Germline loops: CDR1 SGHKS, CDR2 YYEKEE (reference sequence). The CDR3 reads CASSPLQGMNTEAFF. The CDR3 region has the DNA TGTGCCAGCAGCCCCCTCCAGGGAATGAACACTGAAGCTTTCTTT.

This chain joins TRBV7-3 and TRBJ2-3; TRBD1 aligns across 11 bases. This CDR3 is built from 18 residues. V shed 3 bases, J shed 0 bases, and the junction held 8 bases outside the gene matches. Germline V CDR1 and CDR2: SGHTA, FQGTGA. This chain's CDR3 is CASSLDRGLPPSTDTQYF. CDR3 DNA: TGTGCCAGCAGCTTGGACAGGGGGCTACCCCCCAGCACAGATACGCAGTATTTT.

In this sample, this clone turned up a few times. The rearrangement joins TRBV28 to TRBJ1-6; D is possibly TRBD1 (6 bases). The CDR3 is 16 amino acids. With 4 bases removed from V and 6 bases from J, the gap between germline ends came to 16 bases. The germline V gene has CDR1 MDHEN and CDR2 SYDVKM. The CDR3, as DNA: TGTGCCAGCAGTTCAGAAACAGGGTTCGGTAATTCACCCCTCCACTTT. Residues: CASSSETGFGNSPLHF.

This clone was recorded only once. Different DNA sequences within this sample yield the same CDR3. The V and J genes are TRBV28 and TRBJ2-2, with D perhaps matching TRBD1 (5 bases). Trimming stripped 5 bases from V and 4 bases from J, with 5 bases between. Germline lookup yields CDR1 MDHEN and CDR2 SYDVKM. CDR3 length: 12 amino acids. CDR3 bases: TGTGCCAGCAGTAGGGGCACCGGGGAGCTGTTTTTT. Encoded protein: CASSRGTGELFF.

As DNA, the CDR3 is TGCGCCAGCAGCCAAGGGACTAGCGGGGGGGCTGGCACAGATACGCAGTATTTT. As protein: CASSQGTSGGAGTDTQYF. The chain employs TRBV4-3 and TRBJ2-3; 15 positions match TRBD2. The CDR3 covers 18 residues. V was clipped by 1 base and J by 1 base; unmatched bases: 3. Germline V gene lookup returns CDR1 LGHNA and CDR2 YSLEER.

V and J are TRBV12-3 or TRBV12-4 and TRBJ1-2, with D possibly matching TRBD1 (6 bases). The V and J ends lost 4 bases and 6 bases respectively, with 12 bases between them. This CDR3 is 13 amino acids long. In DNA form, the CDR3 reads TGTGCCAGCAGTTCGGGGGGCGCCGATGGCTACACCTTC. It codes for CASSSGGADGYTF.

The V and J genes are TRBV7-2 and TRBJ2-7, with TRBD1 matching 9 bases. V lost 3 bases, J lost 2 bases, and 5 bases stayed unmatched. Germline CDR1 is SGHTA and CDR2 is FQGNSA. The CDR3 covers 15 residues. The CDR3 DNA follows: TGTGCCAGCAGCTTCGGACAGGGGATGACCTACGAGCAGTACTTC. Translating it yields CASSFGQGMTYEQYF.

V and J are TRBV7-2 and TRBJ1-2; possibly TRBD1 for D (6 bases). V gave up 0 bases and J gave up 8 bases, with 10 bases separating them. CDR1 SGHTA and CDR2 FQGNSA come from the germline V gene. The CDR3 has 13 residues. CDR3 DNA: TGTGCCAGCAGCTTAGCCAGGGGTGGGGGCTACACCTTC. This encodes CASSLARGGGYTF. Combining the CDR3 with reference TRBV7-2 and TRBJ1-2 gives the whole variable domain GAGVSQSPSNKVTEKGKDVELRCDPISGHTALYWYRQSLGQGLEFLIYFQGNSAPDKSGLPSDRFSAERTGGSVSTLTIQRTQQEDSAVYLCASSLARGGGYTFGSGTRLTVV.

This chain uses TRBV6-5 with TRBJ2-7; 9 bases align to TRBD2. J was trimmed by 0 bases and V by 4 bases; bases with no gene match: 4. Germline V gives CDR1 MNHEY, CDR2 SVGAGI. This CDR3 is built from 15 residues. CDR3 in amino acids: CASSLAGVTSYEQYF. CDR3 DNA: TGTGCCAGCAGTTTAGCGGGAGTTACCTCCTACGAGCAGTACTTC.

V is TRBV7-3 and J is TRBJ2-2, with D possibly being TRBD2 (5 bases). Trimming cost V 5 bases and J 5 bases, with 12 bases left between them. The V gene's germline CDR1 is SGHTA and CDR2 FQGTGA. This CDR3 region has 14 residues. The CDR3 region is CASSLLGETGELFF. For the CDR3, the DNA is TGTGCCAGCAGCCTACTCGGGGAGACCGGGGAGCTGTTTTTT.

The chain couples TRBV25-1 to TRBJ2-7, with D perhaps matching TRBD1 (5 bases). CDR3 length: 15 residues. V lost 8 bases and J 1 base, leaving 18 bases between the germline ends. The germline V gene encodes CDR1 MGHDK and CDR2 SYGVNS. This chain's CDR3 is CASEDAAAGSYEQYF. CDR3 bases: TGTGCCAGCGAAGATGCGGCGGCAGGGTCCTACGAGCAGTACTTC.

V is TRBV4-3 and J is TRBJ1-1; no reliable D call. CDR1 is LGHNA and CDR2 is YSLEER in the germline V gene. The germline V and J ends were trimmed by 2 bases and 4 bases, with 14 bases remaining between them. This CDR3 comprises 15 residues. The CDR3 bases are TGCGCCAGCAGCCAACACTGGGAGATCGGCACTGAAGCTTTCTTT. Translation gives CASSQHWEIGTEAFF.

V and J are TRBV5-8 and TRBJ1-6; 9 bases map to TRBD1. Germline CDR1 reads SGHTS; CDR2 reads YDEGEE. Germline trimming cut 3 bases from V and 10 bases from J; bases unmatched to any gene: 5. The CDR3 has 14 residues. CDR3 sequence reads: CASSSWDRVSPLHF. The CDR3 DNA is TGTGCCAGCAGCTCTTGGGACAGGGTCTCACCCCTCCACTTT.

This clone was found a few times. The chain combines TRBV28 with TRBJ2-5, with 13 bases that match TRBD2. The ends lost 6 bases at V and 5 bases at J; junction bases unmatched: 9. Germline CDR1 and CDR2: MDHEN and SYDVKM. The CDR3 contains 16 residues. The CDR3 sequence is CASRLGTSGVRETQYF. The CDR3 region has the DNA TGTGCCAGCAGACTTGGGACTAGCGGGGTGCGGGAGACCCAGTACTTC.

This clone was found a few times. This chain links TRBV11-3 with TRBJ1-6; D call uncertain. The CDR3 length is 14 residues. Per germline, CDR1 SGHNT and CDR2 YENEEA. Trimming stripped 2 bases from V and 10 bases from J, with 12 bases between. In nucleotides, the CDR3 is TGTGCCAGCAGCTTAAGCCTCTTGGGCTCACCCCTCCACTTT. Translating it yields CASSLSLLGSPLHF.

The rearrangement uses TRBV7-8 and TRBJ1-1; no reliable D call. Between the trimmed V and J ends, which lost 4 bases and 2 bases, there was a span of 8 bases. Germline CDR1 reads SGHVS; CDR2 reads FQNEAQ. This CDR3 comprises 13 residues. DNA for the CDR3: TGTGCCAGCAGCTCTTATACTAACACTGAAGCTTTCTTT. This codes for CASSSYTNTEAFF.

The J gene is TRBJ1-6, the V gene TRBV27; TRBD1 aligns across 8 bases. Germline V gene sequence: CDR1 MNHEY, CDR2 SMNVEV (reference sequence). The CDR3 consists of 18 residues. J was trimmed by 4 bases and V by 1 base; bases with no gene match: 9. The CDR3 DNA sequence: TGTGCCAGCAGTTTATGGGGGACAGGCGAGACGTATAATTCACCCCTCCACTTT. Residues: CASSLWGTGETYNSPLHF.

The chain links TRBV11-2 to TRBJ2-1; 7 positions match TRBD2. CDR1 and CDR2 from the germline V gene are SGHAT and FQNNGV. With 2 bases clipped from V and 7 bases from J, the junction kept 14 bases outside the gene matches. This CDR3 contains 17 residues. CDR3 loop: CASSLQPSGAAFNEQFF. The CDR3 region has the DNA TGTGCCAGCAGCTTACAGCCAAGCGGGGCGGCGTTTAATGAGCAGTTCTTC.

In its sample, this clone was seen once. V is TRBV6-2 or TRBV6-3 and J is TRBJ2-4; possible D gene TRBD1, 6 bases. The germline V gene has CDR1 MNHEY and CDR2 SVGEGT. The CDR3 totals 14 residues. Trimming took off 5 bases at V and 6 bases at J, with 14 bases between the two ends. The CDR3 is CASSTQGMRNIQYF. The CDR3 bases are TGTGCCAGCAGTACACAGGGAATGAGAAACATTCAGTACTTC.

The chain combines TRBV6-5 with TRBJ1-2; 8 bases agree with TRBD1. V lost 2 bases to trimming and J lost 1 base; unmatched junction nucleotides: 3. Per germline, CDR1 MNHEY and CDR2 SVGAGI. The CDR3 loop spans 15 amino acids. The CDR3 protein is CASSYRTGYNYGYTF. The CDR3 DNA reads as TGTGCCAGCAGTTACAGGACAGGGTATAACTATGGCTACACCTTC.

The chain employs TRBV19 and TRBJ2-1; 10 positions match TRBD1. V was pared by 7 bases and J by 6 bases, with 6 bases of the junction left unmatched. CDR1 is LNHDA, CDR2 SQIVND, per germline (reference sequence). There are 14 residues in the CDR3. The CDR3 sequence: CASKDRGPGNEQFF. The CDR3 nucleotides read TGTGCCAGTAAAGACAGGGGGCCAGGCAATGAGCAGTTCTTC.